This is a list of T cell receptor beta chains from one sample in a study of OX40 agonist ivuxolimab in advanced cancers. Using immunoSEQ multiplex PCR, the repertoire was profiled, and TCRdb retains in-frame clones only, with some absent. The repertoire holds 55,000 to 60,000 clones, with over 70% as singletons. Sequencing was performed on CD4+ or CD8+ T cells sorted from blood, taken in a trial of the OX40 agonist ivuxolimab. These receptors all stem from an adult with an advanced solid tumor such as melanoma, head and neck, liver or kidney cancer. Each CDR3 is given with its conserved first and last residue. Each record gives: V gene, clone size, D gene, J gene, CDR3 length, CDR3 protein, CDR3 DNA. D genes are given only for firm matches. Expanded clones get a size class; other rows say once, few or many, or leave the size out.

v_gene: TRBV2
abundance: -
d_gene: TRBD1
j_gene: TRBJ1-2
len: 14
CDR3aa: CASRVTGGSYGYTF
CDR3nt: TGTGCCAGCAGGGTTACAGGGGGCAGCTATGGCTACACCTTC

v_gene: TRBV5-1
abundance: once
d_gene: TRBD1
j_gene: TRBJ2-7
len: 13
CDR3aa: CASRLQGAEEQYF
CDR3nt: TGCGCCAGCAGGTTACAGGGGGCTGAAGAGCAGTACTTC

v_gene: TRBV15
abundance: once
d_gene: TRBD1
j_gene: TRBJ2-5
len: 14
CDR3aa: CATTGQGLQETQYF
CDR3nt: TGTGCCACCACGGGACAGGGTCTCCAAGAGACCCAGTACTTC

v_gene: TRBV7-3
abundance: -
d_gene: TRBD1
j_gene: TRBJ1-1
len: 13
CDR3aa: CASTTTGGNEAFF
CDR3nt: TGTGCCAGCACCACCACAGGGGGCAACGAAGCTTTCTTT

v_gene: TRBV6-5
abundance: once
d_gene: -
j_gene: TRBJ1-5
len: 12
CDR3aa: CASSRANQPQHF
CDR3nt: TGTGCCAGCAGTCGGGCCAATCAGCCCCAGCATTTT

v_gene: TRBV6-6
abundance: -
d_gene: TRBD2
j_gene: TRBJ2-7
len: 13
CDR3aa: CASSLYGRDEQYF
CDR3nt: TGTGCCAGCAGCCTCTACGGGAGGGACGAGCAGTACTTC

v_gene: TRBV19
abundance: medium-sized
d_gene: -
j_gene: TRBJ1-1
len: 15
CDR3aa: CASSIGSQSPGEAFF
CDR3nt: TGTGCCAGTAGTATAGGTAGTCAGTCGCCAGGGGAAGCTTTCTTT

v_gene: TRBV7-9
abundance: -
d_gene: -
j_gene: TRBJ1-1
len: 14
CDR3aa: CASSRDRGNTEAFF
CDR3nt: TGTGCCAGCAGCAGGGACCGGGGGAACACTGAAGCTTTCTTT

v_gene: TRBV7-9
abundance: -
d_gene: TRBD2
j_gene: TRBJ2-2
len: 16
CDR3aa: CASRVPGLAGSGELFF
CDR3nt: TGTGCCAGCAGGGTGCCGGGACTAGCGGGATCCGGGGAGCTGTTTTTT

v_gene: TRBV10-3
abundance: -
d_gene: TRBD1
j_gene: TRBJ1-2
len: 13
CDR3aa: CAIRPGQGHGYTF
CDR3nt: TGTGCCATCAGACCTGGACAGGGCCATGGCTACACCTTC

v_gene: TRBV5-1
abundance: -
d_gene: -
j_gene: TRBJ2-1
len: 13
CDR3aa: CASSFQGVGEQFF
CDR3nt: TGCGCCAGCAGCTTTCAGGGAGTGGGTGAGCAGTTCTTC

v_gene: TRBV19
abundance: -
d_gene: -
j_gene: TRBJ2-2
len: 15
CDR3aa: CASSTLWEYTGELFF
CDR3nt: TGTGCCAGTAGTACCCTTTGGGAGTACACCGGGGAGCTGTTTTTT

v_gene: TRBV4-1
abundance: -
d_gene: -
j_gene: TRBJ2-7
len: 16
CDR3aa: CASSQDAGTPGYEQYF
CDR3nt: TGCGCCAGCAGCCAAGACGCCGGGACCCCCGGCTACGAGCAGTACTTC

v_gene: TRBV28
abundance: -
d_gene: -
j_gene: TRBJ2-1
len: 12
CDR3aa: CASSLLADEQFF
CDR3nt: TGTGCCAGCAGTTTATTGGCGGATGAGCAGTTCTTC

v_gene: TRBV7-3
abundance: -
d_gene: TRBD1
j_gene: TRBJ2-7
len: 14
CDR3aa: CASSIDTGVHEQYF
CDR3nt: TGTGCCAGCAGCATAGACACAGGGGTTCACGAGCAGTACTTC

v_gene: TRBV11-1
abundance: once
d_gene: -
j_gene: TRBJ2-7
len: 15
CDR3aa: CASSLAHGSQHEQYF
CDR3nt: TGTGCCAGCAGCTTAGCGCATGGTAGTCAACACGAGCAGTACTTC

v_gene: TRBV28
abundance: few
d_gene: TRBD2
j_gene: TRBJ2-7
len: 14
CDR3aa: CATSTSGSTYEQYF
CDR3nt: TGTGCCACCTCAACTAGCGGGAGTACCTACGAGCAGTACTTC

v_gene: TRBV7-6
abundance: -
d_gene: -
j_gene: TRBJ1-1
len: 14
CDR3aa: CASSLQNLGTEAFF
CDR3nt: TGTGCCAGCAGCTTACAGAATCTAGGCACTGAAGCTTTCTTT

v_gene: TRBV14
abundance: once
d_gene: TRBD1
j_gene: TRBJ2-6
len: 17
CDR3aa: CASSQGQGLAGANVLTF
CDR3nt: TGTGCCAGCAGCCAGGGACAGGGGTTAGCTGGGGCCAACGTCCTGACTTTC

v_gene: TRBV30
abundance: -
d_gene: TRBD1
j_gene: TRBJ1-2
len: 15
CDR3aa: CAWRRTGFFSRGYTF
CDR3nt: TGTGCCTGGAGGAGGACAGGTTTTTTCTCGCGGGGCTACACCTTC